The sample holds a few counts of the clone carrying this T cell receptor beta chain. The target antigen is unknown. Repertoires were generated with immunoSEQ multiplex PCR, while TCRdb's copy carries only in-frame clones and drops some. The table includes 2.3 million or so clones, more than 85% detected once. The data derive from a study of shared clonotypes between healthy human individuals. Study results and limitations: It was the few donors that limited the genetic and exposure-history diversity represented.

The CDR3 totals 15 residues. The V gene's germline CDR1 is MNHEY and CDR2 SMNVEV (reference sequence). V was shortened by 2 bases and J by 0 bases, with 10 bases between the two germline ends. The rearrangement uses TRBV27 and TRBJ2-5, with D perhaps TRBD1 or TRBD2 (5 bases each). The receptor was isolated from a man in his late teens or twenties in good health. Some clones in this sample may be carry-over from other donors' samples. Sequenced material: naive CD4+ T cells from PBMCs. This sample's subset: CD45RA+ positively selected. The CDR3 DNA follows: TGTGCCAGCAGTTTAGCCGGGACGGACCAAGAGACCCAGTACTTC. Translation: CASSLAGTDQETQYF.